Described below is a single T cell receptor beta chain sequence and its context. This clonotype appeared a few times. What antigen it recognizes has not been identified. Per-nucleotide qualities are absent, and no much larger clonotype sits a single base away. CDR1 ENHRY and CDR2 SYGVKD are derived from the germline V gene. Cut back by 7 bases and 7 bases, the V and J ends lie 20 bases apart. Counted from cysteine to phenylalanine, this CDR3 has 14 amino acids. Only CDR3 DNA is held: 42 bases, read in frame from base 1. For unsorted PBMC libraries, 2 million PBMCs were used after storage in RNAlater at -80 degrees C until RNA extraction. Multiple sclerosis patients were enrolled in a US clinical protocol under which disease progression was evaluated by magnetic resonance imaging. Peripheral blood was subjected to Ficoll-Hypaque density gradient centrifugation to isolate PBMCs, which were then cryopreserved in liquid nitrogen.

This entry comes from a study of neurological immune-mediated disorders (dated by TCRdb to about 2019). Concerning the study at large: Among the roughly 35 multiple sclerosis patients, relapsing-remitting MS accounted for about 31 and secondary progressive MS accounted for 3. Peripheral blood TCR-beta repertoires from patients with HTLV-I-associated myelopathy (HAM/TSP), patients with multiple sclerosis, and healthy controls were compared in the study using UMI-based sequencing. The approximately 100 TCR-beta libraries included longitudinal samples, technical triplicates and paired sorted CD4+ and CD8+ T-cell subsets alongside PBMC samples. Of the approximately 66 subjects in the cohort, about 14 were HAM/TSP patients, approximately 35 were multiple sclerosis patients, and approximately 20 were healthy controls.

To synthesize cDNA, template-switch 5'RACE was performed with a primer carrying a 10-nucleotide random unique molecular identifier so that each TCR transcript was tagged. Each sequencing run produced over 180 million TCR-beta sequences covering 15-18 subjects. Total RNA was extracted with the RNeasy kit. Using the KAPA Real-time Library Amplification kit, TCR-beta VDJ regions were amplified with primers for the TCR constant region and the 5'RACE anchor. A first PCR added sample indexes and Illumina adaptors, and a second PCR then raised library yield. The roughly 650 bp TCR product was size-selected on a 2% E-gel SizeSelection system after Ampure bead purification. Before pooling, libraries had their quality checked on a Bioanalyzer, their concentration measured with Qubit, and their quantity determined with the Kapa Library Quantification kit. An Illumina HiSeq 2500 was used to sequence the libraries paired-end at 2 x 150 bp. To increase sequence diversity, 25-30% phiX was spiked into each library pool. In the authors' own workflow: The UMI-based MiGEC pipeline processed quality-filtered reads and removed over 85% of raw TCR sequences during error correction. IMGT germline references were used for alignment of VDJ genes, and clonotypes were defined by a unique CDR3 amino acid sequence together with V-J genes. Clonal expansion, Shannon diversity, and CDR3 relatedness (CalcPairwiseDistances, ClusterSamples) were evaluated with VDJtools, and phylogenetic trees were built with CLCbio workbench. Expanded clones were defined as having at least 8 unique UMIs, based on coefficient-of-variation modelling across technical triplicates. TCRdb ran its own pipeline on the public reads, namely fastp trimming at Q25 and MiXCR clone calling, and kept in-frame beta chains. Identical CDR3 protein sequences are pooled into one entry, listed with their most common genes and DNA. TCRdb's processing, not the study's, gives the V and J calls here. Counted in this sample were over 60,000 distinct CDR3 sequences; around 5.2% of them appeared once. The top ten clones comprise roughly 2.8% of the sample.

The paper as a whole reports these results and caveats: No clinical or MRI features were associated with the MS cluster, and the authors said that larger cohorts are needed. In a phylogenetic analysis, the repertoires of 18 out of 34 MS patients fell into a single cluster of related CDR3 sequences, pointing to a possible signature at the repertoire level. TCR clonal expansion was highest in HAM/TSP patients and lowest in MS patients, with MS patients falling below even healthy controls. No identical CDR3 amino acid sequences were found to be shared among expanded clones across subjects, suggesting that TCR-beta repertoires were private in all groups.

This TCR derives from a woman in her twenties or thirties with multiple sclerosis. Rearrangement joined TRBV10-3 to TRBJ2-7, with no reliable assignment of the D segment. Input material: PBMCs. CDR3 sequence: CAITLGSTSGEQYF. The DNA sequence is as follows: TGTGCCATCACTTTGGGTAGCACCTCTGGTGAGCAGTACTTC.